The 10 T cell receptor beta chains listed next were all sequenced from one sample in a study of beta chain features in type 1 diabetes. Study-wide results and limits: Type 1 diabetes patients had moderately but significantly shorter TCRB CDR3s in all four CD4+ subsets.

These receptors have no identified antigens. The sequenced template was cDNA made from the entire isolated RNA. Clones were read by immunoSEQ multiplex PCR, and TCRdb kept only the in-frame ones, dropping some. The sample carries some 360,000 clones, over 9% recorded once. Specimen: central memory CD4+ T cells from blood. Every receptor here comes from a man aged 30 to 45 with type 1 diabetes.

This clone occurred a few times. CDR3 DNA sequence: TGTGCCAGCAGCTACGGGGGGGGTTCCCCCGGGGAGCTGTTTTTT. Residues: CASSYGGGSPGELFF. The J gene is TRBJ2-2, the V gene TRBV7-9; TRBD2 agrees at 8 bases. CDR3 length: 15 amino acids. Trimming at V came to 4 bases and at J to 6 bases, leaving 7 bases not matched to a gene. The V gene's germline CDR1 is SEHNR and CDR2 FQNEAQ (reference sequence).

The chain uses TRBV6-1 and TRBJ2-2; TRBD2 aligns across 8 bases. V trimming: 3 bases; J trimming: 6 bases; junction bases outside the gene matches: 6. Germline V gives CDR1 MNHNS, CDR2 SASEGT. This CDR3 comprises 15 residues. The CDR3 nucleotides read TGTGCCAGCAGTGACGGTTCAGCGGGAGCCGGGGAGCTGTTTTTT. Translated, it gives CASSDGSAGAGELFF.

The chain couples TRBV29-1 to TRBJ2-3, with D uncertain. Germline values: CDR1 SQVTM, CDR2 ANQGSEA. The CDR3 is 11 residues long. The V end was cut by 5 bases, the J end by 0 bases, with 3 bases between. CDR3 in amino acids: CSVRSTDTQYF. The CDR3 region has the DNA TGCAGCGTTCGGAGCACAGATACGCAGTATTTT.

V is TRBV18 and J is TRBJ2-1; D is possibly TRBD2 (5 bases). This CDR3 comprises 15 residues. Germline V gene data show CDR1 as KGHSH and CDR2 as LQKENI. The ends were cut back, 1 base at V and 6 bases at J, with 13 bases in the middle. DNA of the CDR3: TGTGCCAGCTCACCACTAGACGGCGGGCCCAATGAGCAGTTCTTC. This translates into CASSPLDGGPNEQFF.

This clone was picked up a small number of times. V usage is TRBV6-6 and J usage is TRBJ2-5; D possibly matches TRBD1 or TRBD2 (6 bases each). CDR3 length: 14 amino acids. Trimming stripped 7 bases from V and 5 bases from J, with 17 bases between. Germline CDR1 MNHNY, CDR2 SVGAGI (reference sequence). DNA for the CDR3: TGTGCCAGCAATAAAAGGGGGGTTGGGGAGACCCAGTACTTC. It codes for CASNKRGVGETQYF.

The chain couples TRBV7-8 to TRBJ1-1; D might be TRBD1 (5 bases). The CDR3 runs to 14 residues. Trimming pared 3 bases from V and 0 bases from J, leaving 8 bases between. Germline V CDR1 and CDR2: SGHVS, FQNEAQ. For the CDR3, the DNA is TGTGCCAGCAGCTTGACAGTGATGAACACTGAAGCTTTCTTT. It encodes CASSLTVMNTEAFF.

This clone has just a few counts. The chain is built from TRBV30 and TRBJ2-1, with TRBD2 identical over 10 bases. Per the germline V gene, CDR1 is GTSNPN and CDR2 is SVGIG (reference sequence). V shed 5 bases and J 5 bases; nucleotides not matched to a gene: 3. The CDR3 consists of 13 residues. CDR3 protein: CAWATSGHNEQFF. CDR3 in DNA: TGTGCCTGGGCGACTAGCGGGCACAATGAGCAGTTCTTC.

This clone was counted a few times. The V gene is TRBV7-9, the J gene TRBJ1-2, with TRBD1 matching 7 bases. V gave up 1 base and J gave up 5 bases; unmatched junction bases: 4. In germline, CDR1 is SEHNR, CDR2 FQNEAQ (reference sequence). The CDR3 has 14 amino acids. The CDR3 sequence is CASSLEDRVYGYTF. The DNA for the CDR3 is TGTGCCAGCAGCTTAGAAGACAGGGTTTATGGCTACACCTTC.

The rearrangement joins TRBV7-3 to TRBJ1-1, with 11 bases fitting TRBD1. The germline CDR1 and CDR2 sequences are SGHTA and FQGTGA. V gave up 6 bases and J gave up 7 bases; unmatched junction bases: 13. The CDR3 spans 16 residues. CDR3 nucleotide sequence: TGTGCCAGCAGTCGAAGTTCTGTGGGACAGGGGGATGAAGCTTTCTTT. Its protein product is CASSRSSVGQGDEAFF.

The chain couples TRBV10-3 to TRBJ1-2, with TRBD1 as a possible D gene (6 bases). CDR3 length: 11 amino acids. Trimming took off 8 bases at V and 5 bases at J, with 9 bases between the two ends. Germline lookup yields CDR1 ENHRY and CDR2 SYGVKD. CDR3 sequence reads: CAIGDIYGYTF. The CDR3 DNA reads as TGTGCCATCGGGGACATTTATGGCTACACCTTC.